This T cell receptor (beta chain) comes out of a study of cytomegalovirus exposure and HLA in healthy donors. A multiplex PCR was run with 60 Vbeta primers and 13 Jbeta primers. Original analysis: Tens of millions of unique TCR beta chains, roughly 10 million shared, were counted in a later analysis. Sequencing used immunoSEQ multiplex PCR; TCRdb keeps in-frame clones, though not all of them. V, J and clone size were drawn from that table, and D and trimming were deduced from the DNA. The table shows around 200,000 clones, with around 83% occurring only once. The germline V gene encodes CDR1 LNHDA and CDR2 SQIVND (reference sequence). V was clipped by 2 bases and J by 0 bases, with 17 bases between them. The CDR3 totals 19 residues.

This receptor was taken from a girl aged 10-17 years in good health and CMV-seronegative. V and J are TRBV19 and TRBJ2-6; weak D call: TRBD1 (6 bases). Sequencing was done on a sample of PBMCs. As DNA, the CDR3 is TGTGCCAGTAGTATAAATCGAGGCAGGGGCCGCTCTGGGGCCAACGTCCTGACTTTC. Amino acid sequence: CASSINRGRGRSGANVLTF.